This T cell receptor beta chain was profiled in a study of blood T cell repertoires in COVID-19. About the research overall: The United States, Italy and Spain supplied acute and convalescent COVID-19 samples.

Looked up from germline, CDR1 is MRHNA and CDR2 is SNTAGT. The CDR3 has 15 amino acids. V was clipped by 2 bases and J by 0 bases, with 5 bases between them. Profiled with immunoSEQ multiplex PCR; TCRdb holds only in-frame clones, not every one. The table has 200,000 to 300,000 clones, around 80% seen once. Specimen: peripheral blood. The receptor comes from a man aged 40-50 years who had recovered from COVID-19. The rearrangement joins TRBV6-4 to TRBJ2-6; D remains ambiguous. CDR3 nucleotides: TGTGCCAGCAGTGACACCAGCTCTGGGGCCAACGTCCTGACTTTC. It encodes CASSDTSSGANVLTF.